The 23 T cell receptor beta chains below all came from one sample that was sequenced in a study of blood T cell repertoires in COVID-19. The data were produced by immunoSEQ multiplex PCR, yet TCRdb's version contains in-frame clones alone and is incomplete. This sample has around 440,000 clones, with 88% found just once. The sequencing sample was made of peripheral blood. These receptors were collected from a woman between 50 and 59 years old with COVID-19, enrolled during active disease.

V gene TRBV30 combines with J gene TRBJ2-7, with a weak D call TRBD1 (6 bases). V was trimmed by 3 bases and J by 0 bases, leaving 6 bases between them. The CDR3 covers 12 residues. CDR1 is GTSNPN, CDR2 SVGIG, per germline (reference sequence). The CDR3 DNA reads TGTGCCTGGAGGGGGGCCTCCTACGAGCAGTACTTC. Translating gives CAWRGASYEQYF.

V usage is TRBV18 and J usage is TRBJ1-2, with 7 positions matching TRBD1. V lost 6 bases to trimming and J lost 0 bases; unmatched junction nucleotides: 7. CDR1 is KGHSH, CDR2 LQKENI, per germline. The CDR3 is 15 amino acids. The DNA of the CDR3 is TGTGCCAGCTCTCCCACGGACAGGTCTAACTATGGCTACACCTTC. This codes for CASSPTDRSNYGYTF. The whole variable domain, filled in from reference TRBV18 and TRBJ1-2, reads NAGVMQNPRHLVRRRGQEARLRCSPMKGHSHVYWYRQLPEEGLKFMVYLQKENIIDESGMPKERFSAEFPKEGPSILRIQQVVRGDSAAYFCASSPTDRSNYGYTFGSGTRLTVV.

The V gene is TRBV6-5, the J gene TRBJ2-2; TRBD1 might be the D (5 bases). CDR1 and CDR2 from the germline V gene are MNHEY and SVGAGI. Trimming left V 6 bases short and J 1 base short, with 12 bases between. The CDR3 totals 15 residues. CDR3 in DNA: TGTGCCAGCAGGGCAGGGTGGGGGAACACCGGGGAGCTGTTTTTT. This sequence encodes CASRAGWGNTGELFF.

The chain recombines TRBV30 with TRBJ1-4; D is possibly TRBD1 (5 bases). CDR3 length equals 12 residues. V was clipped by 7 bases and J by 3 bases, with 9 bases between them. Germline CDR1 reads GTSNPN; CDR2 reads SVGIG (reference sequence). Here the CDR3 DNA reads TGTGCCTATCGACAGTCTAATGAAAAACTGTTTTTT. Protein sequence: CAYRQSNEKLFF. Using reference TRBV30 and TRBJ1-4 for the parts outside the CDR3, the full variable domain is SQTIHQWPATLVQPVGSPLSLECTVEGTSNPNLYWYRQAAGRGLQLLFYSVGIGQISSEVPQNLSASRPQDRQFILSSKKLLLSDSGFYLCAYRQSNEKLFFGSGTQLSVL.

The V call is TRBV5-1, the J call TRBJ2-5; TRBD1 matches 9 bases. The CDR3 spans 16 residues. V trimming: 4 bases; J trimming: 5 bases; junction bases outside the gene matches: 12. In germline, CDR1 is SGHRS, CDR2 YFSETQ. The CDR3 DNA is TGCGCCAGCAGCGGTCGCATACAGGGGGCCAGGGAGACCCAGTACTTC. Protein sequence: CASSGRIQGARETQYF.

This rearrangement joins TRBV30 to TRBJ1-3; D gene unclear. CDR1 and CDR2 from the germline V gene are GTSNPN and SVGIG (reference sequence). The CDR3 runs to 15 residues. V lost 2 bases to trimming and J lost 0 bases, with 11 bases between them. CDR3 in amino acids: CAWSLGTASGNTIYF. In nucleotides, the CDR3 is TGTGCCTGGAGTCTGGGCACTGCCTCTGGAAACACCATATATTTT.

This clone occurred a few times. The chain is built from TRBV7-8 and TRBJ2-7, with D possibly being TRBD1 (6 bases). Trimming pared 2 bases from V and 6 bases from J, leaving 14 bases between. Per germline, CDR1 SGHVS and CDR2 FQNEAQ. CDR3 length equals 14 residues. The CDR3: CASSLPTEGVEQYF. CDR3 nucleotide sequence: TGTGCCAGCAGCTTACCGACAGAGGGGGTCGAGCAGTACTTC. The full variable domain, rest sourced from reference TRBV7-8 and TRBJ2-7, is GAGVSQSPRYKVAKRGQDVALRCDPISGHVSLFWYQQALGQGPEFLTYFQNEAQLDKSGLPSDRFFAERPEGSVSTLKIQRTQQEDSAVYLCASSLPTEGVEQYFGPGTRLTVT.

V gene TRBV10-2 combines with J gene TRBJ2-7; TRBD2 aligns across 7 bases. Germline V CDR1 and CDR2: WSHSY, SAAADI. With V trimmed by 1 base and J by 0 bases, 9 bases remained unmatched. The CDR3 consists of 17 residues. CDR3 in amino acids: CASSEWTSGDYSYEQYF. The CDR3 region has the DNA TGCGCCAGCAGTGAGTGGACGAGCGGGGATTACTCCTACGAGCAGTACTTC.

J is TRBJ1-2 and V is TRBV7-9, with D perhaps matching TRBD1 (5 bases). This CDR3 comprises 13 residues. V lost 2 bases, J lost 7 bases, and 11 bases lay in between. Germline V gene data show CDR1 as SEHNR and CDR2 as FQNEAQ (reference sequence). The CDR3 loop reads CASSLSGGSGYTF. CDR3 nucleotides: TGTGCCAGCAGCTTAAGCGGGGGAAGTGGCTACACCTTC.

The chain carries TRBV7-6 and TRBJ2-7; D may be TRBD2 (5 bases). CDR3 size: 16 residues. V was trimmed by 5 bases and J by 7 bases, leaving 24 bases between them. CDR1 is SGHVS, CDR2 FNYEAQ, per germline. The CDR3 loop is CASSPMVQSGMEEQYF. CDR3 bases: TGTGCCAGCAGCCCCATGGTACAGAGCGGCATGGAAGAGCAGTACTTC.

CDR3 residues: CSLGGTFTDTQYF. CDR3 nucleotides: TGCAGCCTCGGGGGGACATTCACAGATACGCAGTATTTT. The genes are TRBV29-1 and TRBJ2-3; possibly TRBD2 for D (7 bases). The CDR3 has 13 amino acids. Germline V gene data show CDR1 as SQVTM and CDR2 as ANQGSEA. Trimming removed 8 bases from V and 2 bases from J, with 14 bases in between.

V gene TRBV7-9 combines with J gene TRBJ2-3; D perhaps matches TRBD2 (6 bases). The CDR3 has 13 amino acids. V was shortened by 7 bases and J by 4 bases, with 12 bases between the two germline ends. The germline CDR1 and CDR2 sequences are SEHNR and FQNEAQ (reference sequence). CDR3 residues: CASTPGGADTQYF. The CDR3 region has the DNA TGTGCCAGCACCCCCGGGGGAGCAGATACGCAGTATTTT.

CDR3 nucleotide sequence: TGCAGTGCTAGGTCTCAAGAGACCCAGTACTTC. Translation gives CSARSQETQYF. The chain uses TRBV20-1 and TRBJ2-5; no definite D call. Germline CDR1 DFQATT, CDR2 SNEGSKA (reference sequence). This CDR3 region has 11 residues. The V end was cut by 3 bases, the J end by 2 bases, with 4 bases between.

The chain links TRBV19 to TRBJ2-1; 7 bases match TRBD2. CDR3 length equals 15 residues. The ends lost 3 bases at V and 2 bases at J; junction bases unmatched: 4. Germline CDR1 and CDR2: LNHDA and SQIVND (reference sequence). CDR3: CASSIRDYPYNEQFF. The CDR3 coding sequence is TGTGCCAGTAGTATTAGGGACTATCCCTACAATGAGCAGTTCTTC.

V usage is TRBV19 and J usage is TRBJ2-7; a possible D gene is TRBD2 (6 bases). Trimming cost V 7 bases and J 5 bases, with 18 bases left between them. Germline lookup yields CDR1 LNHDA and CDR2 SQIVND (reference sequence). CDR3 length equals 14 residues. This CDR3 reads CASKDYGRAHEQYF. The CDR3 DNA reads as TGTGCCAGTAAGGACTACGGCAGGGCCCACGAGCAGTACTTC.

The table lists this clone with a few counts. V is TRBV7-2 and J is TRBJ1-5, with TRBD1 as a possible D gene (6 bases). This CDR3 has 15 residues. V shed 2 bases and J shed 5 bases, with 13 bases lying between them. The germline CDR1 and CDR2 sequences are SGHTA and FQGNSA. DNA for the CDR3: TGTGCCAGCAGCTTATCGGCAGGGGAATATCAGCCCCAGCATTTT. This encodes CASSLSAGEYQPQHF.

This rearrangement joins TRBV6-5 to TRBJ1-3; 9 bases agree with TRBD1. The junction had 11 bases not matched to a gene; V was cut back by 6 bases and J by 8 bases. The CDR3 is 15 amino acids. From germline, CDR1 is MNHEY and CDR2 SVGAGI. Here the CDR3 reads CASSPYGQGRYTIYF. CDR3 sequence (DNA): TGTGCCAGCAGCCCCTATGGACAGGGGAGGTACACCATATATTTT.

The gene calls are TRBV6-5 and TRBJ1-2; D is undetermined. The CDR3 is 13 amino acids. V was clipped by 6 bases and J by 7 bases, with 15 bases between them. Germline V CDR1 and CDR2: MNHEY, SVGAGI. The CDR3 coding sequence is TGTGCCAGCAGAGCCTCGGGAGAAGGTGGCTACACCTTC. The encoded protein is CASRASGEGGYTF.

This chain links TRBV12-5 with TRBJ2-5; D is unclear. The CDR3 has 11 residues. Germline V gene data show CDR1 as LGHNT and CDR2 as FRNRAP. V shed 5 bases and J shed 5 bases, with 6 bases lying between them. In DNA, the CDR3 is TGTGCTAGTGGTGCCGGGGAGACCCAGTACTTC. This encodes CASGAGETQYF.

This chain links TRBV30 with TRBJ2-2; tentative D call: TRBD1 (5 bases). The length of the CDR3 is 15 residues. Germline V gives CDR1 GTSNPN, CDR2 SVGIG (reference sequence). V gave up 3 bases and J gave up 2 bases, with 13 bases separating them. The CDR3 DNA reads TGTGCCTGGAGCCCTTACAGGAGAAACACCGGGGAGCTGTTTTTT. Its protein product is CAWSPYRRNTGELFF.

As DNA, the CDR3 is TGTGCCAGCAGCTTAGTCGGTGGACAGGGGGGATTCGAGCAGTACTTC. Translating gives CASSLVGGQGGFEQYF. The chain carries TRBV11-2 and TRBJ2-7; 10 bases line up with TRBD1. CDR1 SGHAT and CDR2 FQNNGV come from the germline V gene. CDR3 length equals 16 residues. J gave up 6 bases and V 1 base, and 9 bases lay outside the gene matches.

The chain combines TRBV2 with TRBJ1-1; D gene unclear. Germline lookup yields CDR1 SNHLY and CDR2 FYNNEI. Between the trimmed V and J ends, which lost 4 bases and 1 base, there was a span of 13 bases. The CDR3 extends over 15 amino acids. CDR3 in DNA: TGTGCCAGCAGTGTAGAGGGTGATGGGAACACTGAAGCTTTCTTT. It is translated as CASSVEGDGNTEAFF. Full variable domain (outside the CDR3, taken from reference TRBV2 and TRBJ1-1): EPEVTQTPSHQVTQMGQEVILRCVPISNHLYFYWYRQILGQKVEFLVSFYNNEISEKSEIFDDQFSVERPDGSNFTLKIRSTKLEDSAMYFCASSVEGDGNTEAFFGQGTRLTVV.

The rearrangement joins TRBV7-9 to TRBJ1-6; D perhaps matches TRBD1 (6 bases). Trimming shortened V by 2 bases and J by 7 bases, and 9 bases separated the two germline ends. The CDR3 has 14 amino acids. The germline gives CDR1 SEHNR, CDR2 FQNEAQ (reference sequence). The CDR3 reads CASSLSTGNSPLHF. CDR3 coding DNA: TGTGCCAGCAGCTTATCCACAGGGAATTCACCCCTCCACTTT.